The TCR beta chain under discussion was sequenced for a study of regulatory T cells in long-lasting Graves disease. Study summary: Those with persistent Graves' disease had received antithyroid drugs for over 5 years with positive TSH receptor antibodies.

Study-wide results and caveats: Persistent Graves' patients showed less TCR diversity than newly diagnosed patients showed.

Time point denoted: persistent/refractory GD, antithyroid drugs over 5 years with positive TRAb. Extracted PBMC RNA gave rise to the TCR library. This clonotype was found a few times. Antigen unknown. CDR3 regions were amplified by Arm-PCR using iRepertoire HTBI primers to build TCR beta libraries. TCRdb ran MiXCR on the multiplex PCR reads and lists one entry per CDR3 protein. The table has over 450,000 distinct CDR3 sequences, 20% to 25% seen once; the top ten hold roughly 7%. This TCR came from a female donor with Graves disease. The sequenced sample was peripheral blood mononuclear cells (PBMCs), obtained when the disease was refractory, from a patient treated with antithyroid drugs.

CDR3 in DNA: TGTGCCAGCAGCTGGTATTTCGGGGACATTCAGTACTTC. Protein sequence: CASSWYFGDIQYF. The V and J genes are TRBV5-4 and TRBJ2-4, with D possibly matching TRBD2 (5 bases). Germline V gene sequence: CDR1 SGHNT, CDR2 YYREEE (reference sequence). The CDR3 loop spans 13 amino acids. The V gene lost 3 bases and the J gene lost 8 bases, with 12 bases spanning the gap. Filled out from reference TRBV5-4 and TRBJ2-4, the complete variable domain reads ETGVTQSPTHLIKTRGQQVTLRCSSQSGHNTVSWYQQALGQGPQFIFQYYREEENGRGNFPPRFSGLQFPNYSSELNVNALELDDSALYLCASSWYFGDIQYFGAGTRLSVL.